This T cell receptor beta chain originates from a study of blood T cells in healthy people across ages (dated by TCRdb to the mid-2010s). As for the study more broadly: In model experiments, template switching captured about one uniquely barcoded TCR beta cDNA molecule for every two T cells. The donors were divided into four age groups: young (average roughly 15 years), middle-aged (about 40), aged (around 59) and long-lived (approximately 74). To track age-related changes in TCR beta repertoire diversity, the study relied on deep sequencing normalized with unique cDNA molecular identifiers. Two additional independent replicas of 1 million unique cDNA reads from the same blood draw were analyzed for two donors (one aged 18 to 30 and one aged 80 or older). The investigation overall reported the following: Because donor CMV infection status was unknown, age-related changes in expanded clonotypes were potentially confounded. Observed TCR beta diversity per million T cells fell roughly linearly with age, and a significant reduction was already apparent by age about 43. Estimates of total diversity based on one million sequenced T cells were regarded as lower bounds and as underestimates. Bulk unsorted PBMC profiling prevented conclusive comparison of naive and antigen-experienced compartments. Compared with the aged group, more naive CD4+ T cells, fewer expanded clones and increased TCR diversity were shown by the long-lived group, suggesting age selection. Observed TCR beta diversity correlated strongly with the percentage of naive T cells measured by flow cytometry.

The method was 5' RACE. The instrument was an Illumina HiSeq 2500. The second PCR ran for roughly 7 to 11 cycles and used a J-beta primer mix along with a sample-barcoded 5' primer. Each TCR beta cDNA molecule received a unique molecular identifier from a template-switch 5' adaptor carrying 12 random nucleotides. Each sample yielded at least 2.5 million CDR3-containing paired-end reads. All of the RNA was converted into first-strand cDNA using the Mint cDNA synthesis kit, with a TRBC-specific oligonucleotide serving as the primer. After uracil-DNA glycosylase treatment, a first 18-cycle PCR used universal primers M1SS and BC2_uni_R on all cDNA. As for how the authors treated the data: For normalization, 1 million high-quality reads, each with a distinct molecular identifier, were randomly selected from each sample. Instead of being binned into consensus sequences, reads with shared molecular identifiers were discarded. CDR3 identification, clonotype clustering and error correction used MiTCR with a Q25 quality threshold and the strictest error-elimination algorithm. A nonparametric unseen species model using Euler transformation provided a lower-bound estimate of total TCR beta diversity. In TCRdb, the public reads were trimmed at Q25 with fastp and aligned with MiXCR, with productive beta chains retained. Identical CDR3 protein sequences are pooled into one entry, listed with their most common genes and DNA. In this record, the V and J calls reflect TCRdb's handling and not the investigators' own analysis. The sample yields about 1 million distinct CDR3 sequences; around 27% were counted once. Around 0.75% of the sample is held by the ten biggest clonotypes.

Donors were 39 systemically healthy Caucasian individuals from Russia aged about 6 to 100 years. Around 10 milliliters of peripheral blood were collected from each donor into EDTA-treated Vacutainer tubes. Ficoll-Paque density-gradient centrifugation was used to isolate PBMCs, with at least 7 million per sample. Total RNA was extracted from PBMCs with Trizol reagent, with at least 5 micrograms obtained per sample. For every donor, flow cytometry on a PBMC aliquot measured the percentage of naive CD45RAhigh/CD27high T cells. Turning to this clonotype: Its cognate antigen has yet to be identified. No clone much larger than this one lies a single base away; base qualities are absent.

Spanning cysteine to phenylalanine, the CDR3 consists of 16 amino acids. CDR3 DNA is the only sequence kept; it has 48 bases, read in frame from the first base. V lost 3 bases and J lost 10 bases, and the count of bases not matched to a germline gene is 11. The germline V gene specifies SGHNT as CDR1 and YENEEA as CDR2. The same data also contributed to another study, on T cells of mothers and their children. That second publication adds: The donors were nine systemically healthy Caucasian individuals, made up of three mothers and their six children. cDNA synthesis used all of the extracted RNA, with roughly 1.5 ug of RNA in each 15 ul reaction. In the second PCR, the M1S primer introduced both the sample barcodes and 2-4 random nucleotides. Each mother yielded over 10 million TCR beta CDR3 reads and each child 2.5 million to 3 million reads. Thymic selection shapes the output of TCR recombination in a similar way in related and unrelated pairs, and inherited differences have a minor effect. Related mother-child pairs always showed normalized repertoire overlap that was slightly higher than in unrelated mother-child pairs, though the difference was never significant. Persistent microchimeric T cell clones were not detected, at a sensitivity of 95 to 100 clones per million clonotypes. To look for features that set related mother-child pairs apart from unrelated individuals, the researchers ran deep NGS to compare the TCR beta repertoires of mothers and children. The mean age was around 40 +/- 4 years for the mothers and about 10 +/- 4 years for the children. After adapter ligation was performed with NEBNext reagents, the libraries were sequenced on an Illumina HiSeq 2000 with 100+100 nt paired-end reads. To avoid cross-contamination, the mother libraries and the child libraries were prepared a month apart and sequenced in separate runs. For each donor, somewhere between about 500,000 and 2,300,000 distinct TCR beta clonotypes were identified. Naive TCR beta clonotypes were estimated from low-frequency clonotypes matched to each donor's FACS-determined naive share, without sorting.

The receptor chain draws on TRBV11-3 and TRBJ2-1, with TRBD2 identical over 11 junction bases. This TCR was recovered from a girl aged 2-10 years in good health. The specimen sequenced was blood. The DNA sequence is as follows: TGTGCCAGCAGCTTTTTAGCGGGGGGGTGGAATCGGGAGCAGTTCTTC. Its translation reads: CASSFLAGGWNREQFF.